The 23 T cell receptor beta chains listed next were all sequenced from one sample in a study of blood T cell repertoires in COVID-19. Repertoires were generated with immunoSEQ multiplex PCR, while TCRdb's copy carries only in-frame clones and drops some. The sample lists fewer than 100,000 clones, approximately 90% seen once, with less than 0.85% in the top ten. Source material: peripheral blood. These receptors came from a woman over 75 with acute or convalescent COVID-19.

This clone was observed once. V gene TRBV6-1 combines with J gene TRBJ1-6; no reliable D call. The germline V and J ends were trimmed by 2 bases and 0 bases, with 11 bases remaining between them. CDR1 and CDR2 (germline): MNHNS, SASEGT. The CDR3 length is 17 residues. CDR3 coding DNA: TGTGCCAGCAGTGAACGCAGTCGGAGCTCCTATAATTCACCCCTCCACTTT. Translating it yields CASSERSRSSYNSPLHF.

The V and J genes are TRBV5-4 and TRBJ1-6; possible D gene TRBD1, 5 bases. Trimming took 0 bases from V and 9 from J, leaving 13 bases between them. Per the germline V gene, CDR1 is SGHNT and CDR2 is YYREEE (reference sequence). The CDR3 consists of 15 residues. The CDR3 DNA follows: TGTGCCAGCAGCTTGGCCCCAGGGTCGGGTTCACCCCTCCACTTT. This gives the protein CASSLAPGSGSPLHF.

The gene calls are TRBV5-1 and TRBJ2-3, with TRBD2 as a possible D gene (5 bases). This CDR3 contains 14 residues. Germline CDR1 SGHRS, CDR2 YFSETQ. The V and J ends lost 5 bases and 2 bases respectively, with 12 bases between them. This chain's CDR3 is CASREAVPTDTQYF. CDR3 nucleotide sequence: TGCGCCAGCAGGGAGGCAGTTCCCACAGATACGCAGTATTTT.

The chain has TRBV4-3 and TRBJ2-1; TRBD1 aligns across 7 bases. The CDR3 is made up of 15 amino acids. Germline CDR1 and CDR2: LGHNA and YSLEER. The V gene end was trimmed by 0 bases and the J gene end by 7 bases; junction bases not matched to a gene: 6. The CDR3 DNA reads as TGCGCCAGCAGCCAAGATAGGGGGCCAGGGAATGAGCAGTTCTTC. It codes for CASSQDRGPGNEQFF.

This chain uses TRBV3-1 (or the pseudogene TRBV3-2) with TRBJ2-5; TRBD2 might be the D (7 bases). This CDR3 region has 13 residues. Trimming took 7 bases from V and 5 from J, leaving 14 bases between them. From germline, CDR1 is LGHDT and CDR2 YNNKEL (reference sequence). Here the CDR3 DNA reads TGTGCCAGCACACTCAGGGGAGGGGAGACCCAGTACTTC. This translates into CASTLRGGETQYF.

The chain is built from TRBV6-5 and TRBJ2-1; 9 bases align to TRBD1. The CDR3 loop spans 12 amino acids. After removal of 6 bases from V and 7 bases from J, the junction contained 1 base not matched to a gene. The germline gives CDR1 MNHEY, CDR2 SVGAGI. CDR3 sequence: CASRQGANEQFF. CDR3 nucleotides: TGTGCCAGCAGACAGGGGGCTAATGAGCAGTTCTTC.

This chain links TRBV6-5 with TRBJ1-2; D is uncertain. Germline CDR1 reads MNHEY; CDR2 reads SVGAGI. CDR3 length: 16 residues. V was clipped by 2 bases and J by 7 bases, with 20 bases between them. The CDR3 nucleotides are TGTGCCAGCAGTTACACAATCAGTCTCTCGGCGGGTGGCTACACCTTC. Encoded protein: CASSYTISLSAGGYTF.

This chain connects TRBV5-1 to TRBJ2-1; 8 positions agree with TRBD2. Losses at the gene ends were 7 bases for V and 7 bases for J; bases not matched to a gene: 13. The germline CDR1 and CDR2 sequences are SGHRS and YFSETQ. This CDR3 contains 15 residues. The CDR3 spells CASSPFSGLVNEQFF. CDR3 sequence (DNA): TGCGCCAGCTCCCCCTTCTCGGGACTAGTAAATGAGCAGTTCTTC.

V and J are TRBV10-3 and TRBJ2-7, with D possibly TRBD2 on 5 matching bases. This CDR3 comprises 13 residues. Trimming stripped 7 bases from V and 3 bases from J, with 13 bases between. Germline CDR1 reads ENHRY; CDR2 reads SYGVKD. The DNA of the CDR3 is TGTGCCATCAAGGATCCCAGCGGCTACGAGCAGTACTTC. This translates into CAIKDPSGYEQYF.

The sample holds one count of this clone. The sample carries other DNA sequences with the same CDR3. CDR3 loop: CASQQGAYNEQFF. The CDR3, as DNA: TGTGCCAGTCAACAGGGGGCTTACAATGAGCAGTTCTTC. The chain carries TRBV7-9 and TRBJ2-1; 9 nucleotides match TRBD1. The length of the CDR3 is 13 residues. Germline values: CDR1 SEHNR, CDR2 FQNEAQ (reference sequence). V was pared by 9 bases and J by 4 bases, with 4 bases of the junction left unmatched.

This rearrangement joins TRBV5-1 to TRBJ1-2, with 7 bases lining up with TRBD1. The germline V gene has CDR1 SGHRS and CDR2 YFSETQ. V trimming: 4 bases; J trimming: 2 bases; junction bases outside the gene matches: 2. The CDR3 runs to 13 residues. The CDR3 coding sequence is TGCGCCAGCAGCACACAGGGGAACTATGGCTACACCTTC. As protein: CASSTQGNYGYTF.

The chain links TRBV18 to TRBJ2-3; 12 bases are shared with TRBD2. This CDR3 has 16 residues. The V and J ends lost 3 bases and 0 bases, in that order; junction bases with no gene match: 1. Germline CDR1 reads KGHSH; CDR2 reads LQKENI. CDR3 loop: CASSPGTSGSTDTQYF. CDR3 bases: TGTGCCAGCTCACCGGGGACTAGCGGGAGCACAGATACGCAGTATTTT.

This chain joins TRBV19 and TRBJ2-7; D gene uncertain. V lost 3 bases, J lost 6 bases, and 15 bases lay in between. The CDR3 length is 14 residues. The germline V gene encodes CDR1 LNHDA and CDR2 SQIVND (reference sequence). In DNA, the CDR3 is TGTGCCAGTAGTATTTCACCCGATGGCAGCGAGCAGTACTTC. Translation: CASSISPDGSEQYF.

The chain employs TRBV5-1 and TRBJ2-3, with 9 bases aligning to TRBD2. The V gene's germline CDR1 is SGHRS and CDR2 YFSETQ. With 0 bases clipped from V and 5 bases from J, the junction kept 7 bases outside the gene matches. This CDR3 region has 16 residues. The CDR3 sequence: CASSLEASGVGDTQYF. Written as DNA, the CDR3 is TGCGCCAGCAGCTTGGAGGCTAGCGGGGTCGGAGATACGCAGTATTTT.

The chain links TRBV5-1 to TRBJ2-1; 10 bases fit TRBD2. This CDR3 has 15 amino acids. Germline loops: CDR1 SGHRS, CDR2 YFSETQ. The ends lost 4 bases at V and 3 bases at J; junction bases unmatched: 4. CDR3 amino acids: CASSPTSGNYNEQFF. In DNA form, the CDR3 reads TGCGCCAGCAGCCCTACTAGCGGGAACTACAATGAGCAGTTCTTC.

This chain links TRBV24-1 with TRBJ2-2; TRBD2 is a possible D gene (5 bases). This CDR3 has 15 residues. In germline, CDR1 is KGHDR, CDR2 SFDVKD. V was cut by 9 bases and J by 0 bases, with 13 bases left in between. The CDR3 reads CATAGLTSNTGELFF. The CDR3 DNA reads TGTGCCACCGCGGGTCTGACTTCGAACACCGGGGAGCTGTTTTTT.

With regard to this clone: The junction and the germline gene differ at one end; a read error may be behind it. The CDR3 region is CASSQALGTPRF. CDR3 DNA: TGTGCCAGCAGCCAAGCCCTCGGGACACCGCGTTTT. The rearrangement joins TRBV3-1 (or the pseudogene TRBV3-2) to TRBJ2-3; perhaps TRBD1 as D (6 bases). This CDR3 has 12 amino acids. From germline, CDR1 is LGHDT and CDR2 YNNKEL (reference sequence).

The chain couples TRBV5-1 to TRBJ2-3, with 7 positions matching TRBD1. V lost 4 bases to trimming and J lost 0 bases; unmatched junction nucleotides: 5. The CDR3 length is 15 residues. The germline CDR1 and CDR2 sequences are SGHRS and YFSETQ. CDR3 DNA: TGCGCCAGCAGCCCGGGACAGCCAAGCACAGATACGCAGTATTTT. It encodes CASSPGQPSTDTQYF.

CDR3 coding DNA: TGTGCCAGCAGGCCCGGGACAGAGAACACCGGGGAGCTGTTTTTT. It is translated as CASRPGTENTGELFF. V and J are TRBV7-8 and TRBJ2-2; 7 bases agree with TRBD1. The CDR3 runs 15 residues. Germline V gene data show CDR1 as SGHVS and CDR2 as FQNEAQ. The ends lost 6 bases at V and 1 base at J; junction bases unmatched: 5.

In nucleotides, the CDR3 is TGTGCCAGCTCACCACGATCCCAACAGTTTAGCAATCAGCCCCAGCATTTT. This gives the protein CASSPRSQQFSNQPQHF. The rearrangement joins TRBV18 to TRBJ1-5, with D unclear. The ends were cut back, 1 base at V and 0 bases at J, with 13 bases in the middle. The CDR3 consists of 17 residues. Germline V lookup: CDR1 KGHSH, CDR2 LQKENI. Using reference TRBV18 and TRBJ1-5 for the parts outside the CDR3, the full variable domain is NAGVMQNPRHLVRRRGQEARLRCSPMKGHSHVYWYRQLPEEGLKFMVYLQKENIIDESGMPKERFSAEFPKEGPSILRIQQVVRGDSAAYFCASSPRSQQFSNQPQHFGDGTRLSIL.

The V gene is TRBV23-1, the J gene TRBJ2-7; possible D gene TRBD1, 6 bases. TRBV23-1 is identified as an open reading frame with a role that is uncertain. V dropped 0 bases and J dropped 6 bases, with 15 bases sitting between them. The CDR3 length is 15 residues. CDR3: CASSQSPGEMVEQYF. The CDR3 DNA reads TGCGCCAGCAGTCAATCGCCAGGGGAAATGGTCGAGCAGTACTTC.

This chain uses TRBV4-2 with TRBJ2-7, with 7 bases matching TRBD1. V was pared by 4 bases and J by 0 bases, with 6 bases of the junction left unmatched. The CDR3 consists of 15 residues. The germline gives CDR1 LGHNA, CDR2 YNFKEQ. The CDR3 sequence is CASSRQTGPSYEQYF. In DNA form, the CDR3 reads TGTGCCAGCAGCCGACAGACAGGGCCCTCCTACGAGCAGTACTTC.

The rearrangement joins TRBV6-1 to TRBJ1-1, with unresolved D. The germline CDR1 and CDR2 sequences are MNHNS and SASEGT. CDR3 size: 14 residues. Trimming removed 0 bases from V and 6 bases from J, with 11 bases in between. The CDR3 sequence is CASSEARREAEAFF. The DNA of the CDR3 is TGTGCCAGCAGTGAAGCGCGTAGGGAGGCTGAAGCTTTCTTT.